The rows below give T cell receptor beta chains drawn from one sample of a study of identifying expanded T cells in peripheral blood. Sequenced by immunoSEQ multiplex PCR; TCRdb stores in-frame clones only, minus some. The table lists about 85,000 clones, 88% of them singletons. The sequenced sample was blood. These receptors were taken from a person aged 18 to 75 in good health. CDR3s include the opening cysteine and the closing phenylalanine or tryptophan. D genes are given only for firm matches. Some rows mark clone size as missing; the rest say once, few, many or name a class of expanded clone.

D gene	CDR3 length	V gene	J gene	clone size	CDR3 DNA	CDR3 protein
TRBD1	14	TRBV28	TRBJ2-7	.	TGTGCCAGCAGTCCCCCCGACAGGGAAGCCGAGCAGTACTTC	CASSPPDREAEQYF
.	13	TRBV7-6	TRBJ2-4	once	TGTGCCAGCAGCGAAGTGTGGGGGGACATTCAGTACTTC	CASSEVWGDIQYF
.	14	TRBV19	TRBJ1-2	.	TGTGCCAGTACCTATACAGGGATAAACTATGGCTACACCTTC	CASTYTGINYGYTF
TRBD2	16	TRBV6-6	TRBJ2-1	.	TGTGCCAGCAGTACCTCACTAGCGGGGGGTTTCGATGAGCAGTTCTTC	CASSTSLAGGFDEQFF
TRBD2	16	TRBV4-3	TRBJ2-1	.	TGCGCCAGCAGCCAAGATCGTTCGATAGCGGGGGATGAGCAGTTCTTC	CASSQDRSIAGDEQFF
.	18	TRBV19	TRBJ2-6	.	TGTGCCAGTAGTATGGTGCGCGGGGACACCTCTGGGGCCAACGTCCTGACTTTC	CASSMVRGDTSGANVLTF
.	13	TRBV4-1	TRBJ2-5	.	TGCGCCAGCAGTCTGACGTTGGGAGAGACCCAGTACTTC	CASSLTLGETQYF
.	12	TRBV10-3	TRBJ2-7	.	TGTGCCATCAGCCGACAGGATTCCGAGCAGTACTTC	CAISRQDSEQYF
.	15	TRBV7-9	TRBJ1-1	.	TGTGCCAGCAGCTGGGTCCGGGGAGAGAACACTGAAGCTTTCTTT	CASSWVRGENTEAFF
.	13	TRBV11-2	TRBJ2-7	.	TGTGCCAGCAGCTTCGGGACCTCCTACGAGCAGTACTTC	CASSFGTSYEQYF
.	13	TRBV28	TRBJ1-2	.	TGTGCCAGCAGTTTCGGTGGAGCCTATGGCTACACCTTC	CASSFGGAYGYTF
.	18	TRBV7-2	TRBJ2-2	once	TGTGCCAGCAGCTCAAAGATCGGTGCATATCCGAACACCGGGGAGCTGTTTTTT	CASSSKIGAYPNTGELFF
TRBD1	14	TRBV29-1	TRBJ1-2	few	TGCAGCGTCCCTTCCCTCGGACAGGCCTATGGCTACACCTTC	CSVPSLGQAYGYTF
.	11	TRBV29-1	TRBJ1-1	.	TGCAGCGTTGTCGGGGCGGGTGAAGCTTTCTTT	CSVVGAGEAFF
.	13	TRBV14	TRBJ1-2	.	TGTGCCAGCAGCCCTGGACAGTCTTATGGCTACACCTTC	CASSPGQSYGYTF
.	13	TRBV5-4	TRBJ2-7	.	TGTGCCGCCCGTGAGGGGGGTTCCTACGAGCAGTACTTC	CAAREGGSYEQYF
.	14	TRBV19	TRBJ2-7	.	TGTGCCAGTAGCCCCGCATTGAGCTCCTACGAGCAGTACTTC	CASSPALSSYEQYF
.	14	TRBV6-5	TRBJ1-1	.	TGTGCCAGCAGTTACGAGGGGTTGAACACTGAAGCTTTCTTT	CASSYEGLNTEAFF
TRBD1	17	TRBV7-9	TRBJ2-5	.	TGTGCCAGCAGCACCAACAGGGGGCAAAAGTACCAAGAGACCCAGTACTTC	CASSTNRGQKYQETQYF
.	12	TRBV9	TRBJ2-3	.	TGTGCCAGCAGCCCAAGGGTCGATACGCAGTATTTT	CASSPRVDTQYF
.	13	TRBV29-1	TRBJ1-4	.	TGCAGCGCCGTCGGCGGAGTTAATGAAAAACTGTTTTTT	CSAVGGVNEKLFF
.	18	TRBV4-3	TRBJ1-2	.	TGCGCCAGCAGCCAAGATCCCCCGGGCGGGACCCCTACCTATGGCTACACCTTC	CASSQDPPGGTPTYGYTF
.	12	TRBV28	TRBJ1-2	.	TGTGCCAGCAGTTTAGTGGACTATGGCTACACCTTC	CASSLVDYGYTF
.	13	TRBV2	TRBJ1-1	once	TGTGCCAGCAGTGTGTATTCGGACACTGAAGCTTTCTTT	CASSVYSDTEAFF
.	15	TRBV9	TRBJ1-4	.	TGTGCCAGCAGCGTAGAAGGGGCAGCAGGGGAAAAACTGTTTTTT	CASSVEGAAGEKLFF
.	14	TRBV7-2	TRBJ1-6	.	TGTGCCAGCAGCCGGGACAATATGAATTCACCCCTCCACTTT	CASSRDNMNSPLHF
.	20	TRBV27	TRBJ1-6	.	TGTGCCAGCAGTCCAAACCGAAACGGACGTAGTAGCTCCTATAATTCACCCCTCCACTTT	CASSPNRNGRSSSYNSPLHF
TRBD2	16	TRBV7-2	TRBJ2-5	once	TGTGCCAGCAGCTACCCGACTAGCGGGACTAAAGAGACCCAGTACTTC	CASSYPTSGTKETQYF
.	15	TRBV5-6	TRBJ2-2	once	TGTGCCAGCAGCTTGTACCTAGACGGCACCGGGGAGCTGTTTTTT	CASSLYLDGTGELFF
TRBD2	16	TRBV19	TRBJ2-3	few	TGTGCCAGTAGTAAACTAGCGGGGGCGCCCACAGATACGCAGTATTTT	CASSKLAGAPTDTQYF
.	14	TRBV6-5	TRBJ1-6	.	TGTGCCAGCAGTTACCGGGGGGCGAATTCACCCCTCCACTTT	CASSYRGANSPLHF
.	18	TRBV12-2	TRBJ1-5	.	TGTGCAAGTCGCTTAGCGGTGTCTCACAGGACAGACAATCAGCCCCAGCATTTT	CASRLAVSHRTDNQPQHF
.	14	TRBV27	TRBJ2-7	.	TGTGCCAGCAGTATGCTCGGGACCTCCTACGAGCAGTACTTC	CASSMLGTSYEQYF
.	14	TRBV29-1	TRBJ2-5	.	TGCAGCGTGGTACCGGGACACGGGAGAGAGACCCAGTACTTC	CSVVPGHGRETQYF
TRBD1	14	TRBV6-5	TRBJ2-7	.	TGTGCCAGCAGTCCGGGACAGGAAGGCTACGAGCAGTACTTC	CASSPGQEGYEQYF
.	13	TRBV29-1	TRBJ2-7	few	TGCAGCGCCGTCCGAGGGAACTCCTACGAGCAGTACTTC	CSAVRGNSYEQYF
TRBD1	13	TRBV5-1	TRBJ2-7	.	TGCGCCAGCAGCTATTCCACAGGGGGCGAGCAGTACTTC	CASSYSTGGEQYF
.	15	TRBV18	TRBJ2-7	few	TGTGCCAGCTCACCCAACCTCGTGGGAGGATACGAGCAGTACTTC	CASSPNLVGGYEQYF
.	11	TRBV20-1	TRBJ1-4	.	TGCAGTGCTTCGCGACTTGGAAAACTGTTTTTT	CSASRLGKLFF
TRBD1	15	TRBV7-8	TRBJ1-3	.	TGTGCCAGCAGCTTATCTGGCAGGGGGCAAAACACCATATATTTT	CASSLSGRGQNTIYF